What follows is one TCR beta chain and its context. These data come from a study of cytomegalovirus exposure and HLA in healthy donors. PCR involved 60 Vbeta and 13 Jbeta primers. Libraries were prepared by immunoSEQ multiplex PCR; TCRdb keeps only in-frame clonotypes and omits some of them. The table lists 70,000 or so clones, just over 85% of them singletons. Looked up from germline, CDR1 is KGHSH and CDR2 is LQKENI. CDR3 size: 15 residues. V was pared by 6 bases and J by 0 bases, with 5 bases of the junction left unmatched. The chain links TRBV18 to TRBJ2-7; 10 bases map to TRBD1. This clonotype was obtained from a woman in her twenties or thirties in good health and CMV-seronegative. Sequenced input: PBMCs. CDR3 nucleotide sequence: TGTGCCAGCTCTACCGGACAGGGGGGCTCCTACGAGCAGTACTTC. Protein product: CASSTGQGGSYEQYF.